This T cell receptor beta chain was sequenced for a study of cytomegalovirus exposure and HLA in healthy donors. Per germline, CDR1 SGHNT and CDR2 YYREEE (reference sequence). The CDR3 is made up of 12 amino acids. V dropped 7 bases and J dropped 4 bases, with 10 bases sitting between them. PCR involved 60 Vbeta and 13 Jbeta primers. Using immunoSEQ multiplex PCR, the repertoire was profiled, and TCRdb retains in-frame clones only, with some absent. The repertoire holds about 90,000 clones, with around 78% as singletons. The receptor's source is a woman between 40 and 50 years old in good health and CMV-seropositive. This rearrangement joins TRBV5-4 to TRBJ2-3; D remains ambiguous. The sequenced sample was PBMCs. The CDR3: CASSRSADTQYF. CDR3 DNA: TGTGCCAGCTCCCGTTCGGCAGATACGCAGTATTTT.